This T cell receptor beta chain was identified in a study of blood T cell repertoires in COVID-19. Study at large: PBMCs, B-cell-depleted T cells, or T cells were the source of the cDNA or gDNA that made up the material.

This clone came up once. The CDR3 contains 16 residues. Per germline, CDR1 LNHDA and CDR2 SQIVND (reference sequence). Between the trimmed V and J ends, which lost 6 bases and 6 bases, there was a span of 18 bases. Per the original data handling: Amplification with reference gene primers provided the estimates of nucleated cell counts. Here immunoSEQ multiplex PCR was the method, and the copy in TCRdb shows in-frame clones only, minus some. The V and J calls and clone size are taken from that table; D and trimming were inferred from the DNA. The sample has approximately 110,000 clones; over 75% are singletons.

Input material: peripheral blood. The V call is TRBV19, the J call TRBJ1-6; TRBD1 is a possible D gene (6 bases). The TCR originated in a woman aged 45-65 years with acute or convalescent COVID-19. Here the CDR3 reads CASRLKPGQLNSPLHF. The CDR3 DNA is TGTGCCAGTAGGCTTAAACCGGGACAACTTAATTCACCCCTCCACTTT.